The 18 T cell receptor beta chains below were found in one sample sequenced in a study of OX40 agonist ivuxolimab in advanced cancers. Using immunoSEQ multiplex PCR, the repertoire was profiled, and TCRdb retains in-frame clones only, with some absent. The sample lists tens of thousands of clones; around 85% were seen once. The sequenced sample was CD4+ or CD8+ T cells sorted from blood, obtained in a trial of the OX40 agonist ivuxolimab. The receptors shown here come from an adult with an advanced solid tumor such as melanoma, head and neck, liver or kidney cancer.

The V and J genes are TRBV28 and TRBJ1-5, with D perhaps TRBD1 (5 bases). V gave up 9 bases and J gave up 0 bases, with 24 bases separating them. Germline CDR1 MDHEN, CDR2 SYDVKM. This CDR3 comprises 18 residues. DNA of the CDR3: TGTGCCAGTAAGACAGCCCTAATTTCCGCTTATAGCAATCAGCCCCAGCATTTT. Translation: CASKTALISAYSNQPQHF.

The chain combines TRBV5-6 with TRBJ2-4; D is perhaps TRBD1 (7 bases). Trimming cost V 2 bases and J 1 base, with 10 bases left between them. Germline CDR1 SGHDT, CDR2 YYEEEE. This CDR3 contains 15 residues. The CDR3 protein is CASSFRGAAKNIQYF. Here the CDR3 DNA reads TGTGCCAGCAGCTTCAGGGGGGCGGCCAAAAACATTCAGTACTTC.

J is TRBJ1-2 and V is TRBV6-5; 9 positions match TRBD1. The CDR3 extends over 12 amino acids. J lost 8 bases, V lost 5 bases, and 3 bases had no gene match. Germline V gene sequence: CDR1 MNHEY, CDR2 SVGAGI. The chain's CDR3 is CASSRDRVGYTF. The CDR3 DNA reads as TGTGCCAGCAGTCGGGACAGGGTCGGCTACACCTTC.

This rearrangement joins TRBV4-3 to TRBJ2-5, with D tentatively TRBD1 or TRBD2 (7 bases each). V lost 1 base to trimming and J lost 4 bases, with 19 bases between them. Germline lookup yields CDR1 LGHNA and CDR2 YSLEER. This CDR3 is 17 amino acids long. In nucleotides, the CDR3 is TGCGCCAGCAGCCAAGTCTCACTACTCAGGGGGGGAGAGACCCAGTACTTC. Amino acids: CASSQVSLLRGGETQYF.

The J gene is TRBJ2-3, the V gene TRBV18, with D perhaps given as TRBD1 or TRBD2 (5 bases each). The V gene's germline CDR1 is KGHSH and CDR2 LQKENI. The CDR3 consists of 15 residues. Trimming removed 3 bases from V and 0 bases from J, with 10 bases in between. CDR3 nucleotides: TGTGCCAGCTCACCTACGGGACCCAGCACAGATACGCAGTATTTT. Encoded protein: CASSPTGPSTDTQYF.

V is TRBV5-8 and J is TRBJ1-1, with D tentatively TRBD1 (6 bases). The V end was cut by 2 bases, the J end by 2 bases, with 10 bases between. Germline CDR1 is SGHTS and CDR2 is YDEGEE. This CDR3 contains 14 residues. DNA for the CDR3: TGTGCCAGCAGCTTACAGGGTCCAAACACTGAAGCTTTCTTT. This encodes CASSLQGPNTEAFF.

DNA for the CDR3: TGTGCCAGCAGTCCACTCGGGACTAGCGGGAGCAAGACCCAGTACTTC. It encodes CASSPLGTSGSKTQYF. The chain has TRBV11-3 and TRBJ2-5; 14 nucleotides align to TRBD2. Per the germline V gene, CDR1 is SGHNT and CDR2 is YENEEA. The length of the CDR3 is 16 residues. Trimming took 6 bases from V and 6 from J; bases not matched to a gene: 9.

The chain employs TRBV11-2 and TRBJ2-5; TRBD2 matches 7 bases. CDR3 length: 14 residues. Per the germline V gene, CDR1 is SGHAT and CDR2 is FQNNGV. V lost 5 bases, J lost 7 bases, and 10 bases stayed unmatched. Written as DNA, the CDR3 is TGTGCCAGCAGCCCCGACTGGGCGGGAGTGACCCAGTACTTC. Encoded protein: CASSPDWAGVTQYF. Full variable domain (missing parts from reference TRBV11-2 and TRBJ2-5): EAGVAQSPRYKIIEKRQSVAFWCNPISGHATLYWYQQILGQGPKLLIQFQNNGVVDDSQLPKDRFSAERLKGVDSTLKIQPAKLEDSAVYLCASSPDWAGVTQYFGPGTRLLVL.

The V call is TRBV19, the J call TRBJ1-4; D is undetermined. The CDR3 loop spans 12 amino acids. V gave up 0 bases and J gave up 14 bases, with 10 bases separating them. Germline CDR1 and CDR2: LNHDA and SQIVND (reference sequence). The CDR3 spells CASSIDRKGLFF. CDR3 nucleotide sequence: TGTGCCAGTAGTATAGATCGGAAGGGTCTGTTTTTT.

The chain has TRBV30 and TRBJ1-5, with D perhaps TRBD1 (6 bases). The length of the CDR3 is 15 residues. Germline-derived CDR1 and CDR2 are GTSNPN and SVGIG (reference sequence). V gave up 2 bases and J gave up 7 bases, with 18 bases separating them. The CDR3 is CAWSTMTGVGQPQHF. The CDR3 DNA is TGTGCCTGGAGTACCATGACAGGAGTCGGACAGCCCCAGCATTTT.

This sequence joins TRBV9 and TRBJ1-5; weak D call: TRBD1 (5 bases). V lost 3 bases and J lost 7, with 17 bases in between. The length of the CDR3 is 15 residues. CDR1 is SGDLS and CDR2 is YYNGEE in the germline V gene. The CDR3 loop reads CASSEGLSGWQPQHF. CDR3 nucleotide sequence: TGTGCCAGCAGCGAGGGACTTTCTGGGTGGCAGCCCCAGCATTTT.

The chain is built from TRBV4-3 and TRBJ1-5; D is unclear. Germline V gene data show CDR1 as LGHNA and CDR2 as YSLEER. Trimming pared 0 bases from V and 4 bases from J, leaving 13 bases between. This CDR3 spans 16 amino acids. The CDR3 protein is CASSQDLTRGNQPQHF. In DNA form, the CDR3 reads TGCGCCAGCAGCCAAGATCTGACCCGAGGTAATCAGCCCCAGCATTTT.

This clone was found once. This chain connects TRBV28 to TRBJ1-4; D perhaps matches TRBD1 (6 bases). Germline-derived CDR1 and CDR2 are MDHEN and SYDVKM. The CDR3 spans 13 residues. V was pared by 1 base and J by 11 bases, with 11 bases between. The CDR3: CASSLSGVGKLFF. The CDR3, as DNA: TGTGCCAGCAGTTTATCAGGGGTAGGGAAACTGTTTTTT.

V usage is TRBV7-9 and J usage is TRBJ1-4, with D possibly being TRBD1 (6 bases). The CDR3 totals 15 residues. The V end was cut by 5 bases, the J end by 8 bases, with 18 bases between. The germline V gene encodes CDR1 SEHNR and CDR2 FQNEAQ (reference sequence). The CDR3 is CASSTGGRVEEKLFF. The CDR3 region has the DNA TGTGCCAGCAGCACCGGGGGCAGGGTAGAGGAAAAACTGTTTTTT.

The chain couples TRBV30 to TRBJ1-1, with 9 bases identical to TRBD1. After removal of 8 bases from V and 1 base from J, the junction contained 2 bases not matched to a gene. CDR1 and CDR2 (germline): GTSNPN, SVGIG (reference sequence). The CDR3 has 12 amino acids. The CDR3 DNA reads TGTGCCGCGACAGGGGGGAACACTGAAGCTTTCTTT. Translation gives CAATGGNTEAFF.

The chain employs TRBV11-3 and TRBJ2-4; D is undetermined. Between the trimmed V and J ends, which lost 3 bases and 8 bases, there was a span of 5 bases. The CDR3 totals 11 residues. Germline CDR1 and CDR2: SGHNT and YENEEA. CDR3 loop: CASSFMDIQYF. DNA for the CDR3: TGTGCCAGCAGCTTCATGGACATTCAGTACTTC.

The genes are TRBV7-6 and TRBJ2-6; D ambiguous. The CDR3 runs to 17 residues. The germline CDR1 and CDR2 sequences are SGHVS and FNYEAQ. V was clipped by 1 base and J by 0 bases, with 10 bases between them. For the CDR3, the DNA is TGTGCCAGCAGCTTAGGGGCATTCTACTCTGGGGCCAACGTCCTGACTTTC. Protein sequence: CASSLGAFYSGANVLTF. Using reference TRBV7-6 and TRBJ2-6 for the parts outside the CDR3, the full variable domain is GAGVSQSPRYKVTKRGQDVALRCDPISGHVSLYWYRQALGQGPEFLTYFNYEAQQDKSGLPNDRFSAERPEGSISTLTIQRTEQRDSAMYRCASSLGAFYSGANVLTFGAGSRLTVL.

The chain recombines TRBV28 with TRBJ1-2, with D possibly TRBD1 on 5 matching bases. Trimming left V 3 bases short and J 5 bases short, with 25 bases between. The V gene's germline CDR1 is MDHEN and CDR2 SYDVKM. This CDR3 comprises 18 residues. The CDR3 here is CASSFAQRWGSGRYGYTF. CDR3 nucleotides: TGTGCCAGCAGTTTCGCCCAGAGGTGGGGCAGTGGAAGATATGGCTACACCTTC.